These 10 T cell receptor beta chains share one sample of origin, sequenced in a study of shared clonotypes between healthy human individuals. The table came from immunoSEQ multiplex PCR; TCRdb's copy has only in-frame clones and leaves some out. The table lists approximately 590,000 clones, 95% to 96% of them singletons. Naive CD8 cells, CD45RO-negative and positively selected for CCR7, excluded terminally differentiated effector memory CD45RA+ cells. Material for sequencing was naive CD8+ T cells sorted from blood. Receptors originate from a woman aged 25 to 39 in good health.

The gene calls are TRBV15 and TRBJ1-2; a possible D gene is TRBD1 (6 bases). The CDR3 extends over 12 amino acids. The ends were cut back, 4 bases at V and 7 bases at J, with 10 bases in the middle. The V gene's germline CDR1 is LNHNV and CDR2 YYDKDF (reference sequence). CDR3 sequence reads: CATSTQGGGYTF. CDR3 in DNA: TGTGCCACCAGCACACAGGGCGGTGGCTACACCTTC.

This chain links TRBV11-2 with TRBJ1-6, with a possible D match to TRBD1 (6 bases). The V end lost 3 bases, the J end lost 11 bases, and 14 bases lay between the germline ends. Germline V gives CDR1 SGHAT, CDR2 FQNNGV. The CDR3 totals 14 residues. The CDR3 is CASSFGDTGPPLHF. CDR3 nucleotides: TGTGCCAGCAGCTTCGGGGACACGGGGCCACCCCTCCACTTT.

The chain joins TRBV9 to TRBJ2-5; no clear D gene. V dropped 3 bases and J dropped 5 bases, with 17 bases sitting between them. The CDR3 is 15 residues long. In germline, CDR1 is SGDLS, CDR2 YYNGEE. In nucleotides, the CDR3 is TGTGCCAGCAGCGAATTCCTCGGATACGGGGAGACCCAGTACTTC. It encodes CASSEFLGYGETQYF.

A few counts support this clone. The J gene is TRBJ1-2, the V gene TRBV4-2; D gene ambiguous. The V gene's germline CDR1 is LGHNA and CDR2 YNFKEQ. The CDR3 sequence is 13 residues long. V lost 0 bases, J lost 10 bases, and 12 bases lay in between. The CDR3: CASSQDPTDSYTF. CDR3 nucleotides: TGTGCCAGCAGCCAAGATCCCACAGACTCCTACACCTTC.

CDR3: CASSYGGTSGETGELFF. The CDR3, as DNA: TGTGCCAGCAGTTACGGGGGGACTAGCGGGGAGACCGGGGAGCTGTTTTTT. The J gene is TRBJ2-2, the V gene TRBV28; 13 nucleotides align to TRBD2. CDR3 length: 17 residues. CDR1 is MDHEN and CDR2 is SYDVKM in the germline V gene. Germline trimming cut 4 bases from V and 5 bases from J; bases unmatched to any gene: 7.

The chain carries TRBV25-1 and TRBJ1-6; possible D gene TRBD1, 6 bases. This CDR3 has 15 amino acids. Germline V CDR1 and CDR2: MGHDK, SYGVNS. V was pared by 6 bases and J by 10 bases, with 19 bases between. CDR3 protein: CASSPSGEGYSPLHF. In DNA, the CDR3 is TGTGCCAGCAGCCCTTCAGGGGAGGGATACTCACCCCTCCACTTT.

The CDR3 reads CASSLETGNEQYF. CDR3 sequence (DNA): TGTGCCAGCAGCTTGGAAACAGGGAACGAGCAGTACTTC. This rearrangement joins TRBV5-4 to TRBJ2-5; TRBD1 is a possible D gene (6 bases). The J call is doubtful: the DNA matches TRBJ2-7 better. Germline V gives CDR1 SGHNT, CDR2 YYREEE (reference sequence). The CDR3 consists of 13 residues.

This clone was found once. CDR3 sequence (DNA): TGTGCCAGCCTGCCAGCGGGAGGGCCGGGGGAACAAGAGACCCAGTACTTC. Protein product: CASLPAGGPGEQETQYF. The J gene is TRBJ2-5, the V gene TRBV28; 10 bases fit TRBD2. V lost 8 bases to trimming and J lost 2 bases; unmatched junction nucleotides: 14. This CDR3 has 17 amino acids. From germline, CDR1 is MDHEN and CDR2 SYDVKM.

This chain joins TRBV7-9 and TRBJ2-1; 7 bases fit TRBD2. V dropped 5 bases and J dropped 8; count of bases not matched to a gene: 12. From germline, CDR1 is SEHNR and CDR2 FQNEAQ (reference sequence). This CDR3 contains 15 residues. The CDR3: CASSPSVGRAYEQFF. The DNA for the CDR3 is TGTGCCAGCAGCCCTAGTGTGGGGAGGGCGTATGAGCAGTTCTTC.

The chain combines TRBV28 with TRBJ2-7; tentatively, D is TRBD2 (6 bases). CDR1 is MDHEN and CDR2 is SYDVKM in the germline V gene. The CDR3 sequence is 13 residues long. V gave up 1 base and J gave up 2 bases, with 6 bases separating them. CDR3 in amino acids: CASSLSGAYEQYF. CDR3 sequence (DNA): TGTGCCAGCAGTTTATCGGGGGCCTACGAGCAGTACTTC.